These 16 T cell receptor beta chains were sequenced from one sample in a study of radiotherapy plus CTLA-4 blockade in lung cancer. The table came from immunoSEQ multiplex PCR; TCRdb's copy has only in-frame clones and leaves some out. The sample carries roughly 48,000 clones, 82% recorded once. The material was peripheral blood, obtained from a patient treated with radiotherapy plus ipilimumab. These receptors all stem from a human donor with non-small cell lung cancer who had stable disease on radiotherapy plus ipilimumab.

The chain is built from TRBV7-5 and TRBJ2-5; no check of the table's D call, TRBD1, against the DNA was made. TRBV7-5 is a documented pseudogene. The CDR3 contains 17 residues. The CDR3 region has the DNA TGTGCCAGAAGCTTCACACAGGGGATGGGCCCCCAAGAGACCCAGTACTTC. Protein product: CARSFTQGMGPQETQYF.

The chain links TRBV30 to TRBJ2-5, with 11 bases identical to TRBD2. J gave up 0 bases and V 5 bases, and 14 bases lay outside the gene matches. The CDR3 runs 18 residues. CDR1 is GTSNPN, CDR2 SVGIG, per germline (reference sequence). CDR3 amino acids: CAWEFARTSGSNQETQYF. The DNA of the CDR3 is TGTGCCTGGGAGTTTGCCCGGACTAGCGGGTCCAACCAAGAGACCCAGTACTTC.

The chain is built from TRBV19 and TRBJ1-4; 7 nucleotides agree with TRBD1. The CDR3 runs 15 residues. V was clipped by 5 bases and J by 8 bases; unmatched bases: 11. Germline V gene data show CDR1 as LNHDA and CDR2 as SQIVND (reference sequence). CDR3 coding DNA: TGTGCCAGTAGTTTTAACAGGGGTCCTCAGGAAAAACTGTTTTTT. It translates to CASSFNRGPQEKLFF. Supplemented by reference TRBV19 and TRBJ1-4, the full variable domain reads DGGITQSPKYLFRKEGQNVTLSCEQNLNHDAMYWYRQDPGQGLRLIYYSQIVNDFQKGDIAEGYSVSREKKESFPLTVTSAQKNPTAFYLCASSFNRGPQEKLFFGSGTQLSVL.

About this clone: Other DNA sequences in this specimen translate into the identical CDR3. The chain employs TRBV5-1 and TRBJ2-7; 9 nucleotides line up with TRBD2. After removal of 0 bases from V and 5 bases from J, the junction contained 3 bases not matched to a gene. The CDR3 contains 14 residues. The germline V gene encodes CDR1 SGHRS and CDR2 YFSETQ. The CDR3 here is CASSLDSGRDEQYF. The DNA of the CDR3 is TGCGCCAGCAGCTTGGATAGCGGGAGAGACGAGCAGTACTTC.

The chain couples TRBV15 to TRBJ1-5; no firm D call. Per the germline V gene, CDR1 is LNHNV and CDR2 is YYDKDF (reference sequence). There are 14 residues in the CDR3. V shed 5 bases and J shed 0 bases, with 8 bases lying between them. The CDR3 sequence is CATSGEYSNQPQHF. CDR3 sequence (DNA): TGTGCCACCAGCGGGGAGTATAGCAATCAGCCCCAGCATTTT.

The genes are TRBV10-3 and TRBJ2-7; D is possibly TRBD2 (7 bases). Germline lookup yields CDR1 ENHRY and CDR2 SYGVKD. Deletions cut 2 bases from V and 5 bases from J, with 13 bases between. The CDR3 is 14 amino acids. CDR3 nucleotide sequence: TGTGCCATCAGTGAGAGGGGGGGCCGGGACGAGCAGTACTTC. Residues: CAISERGGRDEQYF.

The J gene is TRBJ1-1, the V gene TRBV5-4; 10 positions agree with TRBD1. Germline CDR1 is SGHNT and CDR2 is YYREEE (reference sequence). Trimming at V came to 1 base and at J to 4 bases, leaving 1 base not matched to a gene. CDR3 length: 14 amino acids. Here the CDR3 DNA reads TGTGCCAGCAGCTTGTGGACAGGGGGCACTGAAGCTTTCTTT. It encodes CASSLWTGGTEAFF.

This chain links TRBV27 with TRBJ2-2; tentative D call: TRBD1 (6 bases). CDR3 length equals 16 residues. From germline, CDR1 is MNHEY and CDR2 SMNVEV (reference sequence). V was pared by 5 bases and J by 4 bases, with 17 bases between. In DNA form, the CDR3 reads TGTGCCAGCAGTCCAAGGCAGGGGCCGGGCACCGGGGAGCTGTTTTTT. Amino acids: CASSPRQGPGTGELFF.

The chain combines TRBV7-8 with TRBJ1-2; 12 bases are a match to TRBD1. J gave up 2 bases and V 5 bases, and 3 bases lay outside the gene matches. The CDR3 sequence is 15 residues long. From germline, CDR1 is SGHVS and CDR2 FQNEAQ. DNA of the CDR3: TGTGCCAGCAGCGCAGGGACAGGGGGCAACTATGGCTACACCTTC. Residues: CASSAGTGGNYGYTF.

The chain employs TRBV18 and TRBJ1-5; D not resolved. Germline V lookup: CDR1 KGHSH, CDR2 LQKENI. V was cut by 3 bases and J by 0 bases, with 12 bases left in between. The CDR3 is made up of 16 amino acids. For the CDR3, the DNA is TGTGCCAGCTCACCTCTCGAGGGTGATAGCAATCAGCCCCAGCATTTT. This codes for CASSPLEGDSNQPQHF.

This clone was seen a few times. The CDR3 sequence is CASTQSGLAGEQFF. The CDR3 region has the DNA TGTGCCAGCACCCAGTCGGGACTAGCGGGTGAGCAGTTCTTC. The chain has TRBV2 and TRBJ2-1, with TRBD2 identical over 12 bases. Germline values: CDR1 SNHLY, CDR2 FYNNEI. This CDR3 region has 14 residues. The trim removed 7 bases at V and 9 bases at J, leaving 7 bases unmatched.

The chain recombines TRBV5-1 with TRBJ2-1; 11 nucleotides line up with TRBD1. This CDR3 has 15 residues. Germline V gene data show CDR1 as SGHRS and CDR2 as YFSETQ. V lost 4 bases to trimming and J lost 10 bases; unmatched junction nucleotides: 10. The DNA for the CDR3 is TGCGCCAGCAGCCCTGGACAGGGGGCTATCGGGGAGCAGTTCTTC. Its protein is CASSPGQGAIGEQFF.

There are a few counts of this clone. This sequence joins TRBV6-5 and TRBJ2-2, with D perhaps matching TRBD1 (6 bases). The ends were cut back, 7 bases at V and 5 bases at J, with 14 bases in the middle. CDR1 and CDR2 from the germline V gene are MNHEY and SVGAGI. CDR3 length: 14 amino acids. CDR3 bases: TGTGCCAGCACCGAAGGACAGCAAACCGGGGAGCTGTTTTTT. Its protein product is CASTEGQQTGELFF.

V gene TRBV15 combines with J gene TRBJ1-5; D remains unclear. The CDR3 is 14 amino acids. The germline V gene has CDR1 LNHNV and CDR2 YYDKDF (reference sequence). V was shortened by 0 bases and J by 0 bases, with 3 bases between the two germline ends. CDR3 sequence reads: CATSRDYSNQPQHF. In DNA form, the CDR3 reads TGTGCCACCAGCAGAGATTATAGCAATCAGCCCCAGCATTTT.

The chain carries TRBV5-4 and TRBJ2-5, with TRBD1 matching over 10 bases. This CDR3 is 19 amino acids long. The V gene end was trimmed by 3 bases and the J gene end by 0 bases; junction bases not matched to a gene: 14. Germline V gene lookup returns CDR1 SGHNT and CDR2 YYREEE (reference sequence). CDR3 nucleotides: TGTGCCAGCAGCTACCCGCCGGGACAGGGGCTTATGTACCAAGAGACCCAGTACTTC. Residues: CASSYPPGQGLMYQETQYF.

This clone has just one count. This sequence joins TRBV10-3 and TRBJ2-7, with 14 bases identical to TRBD2. The CDR3 covers 15 residues. Trimming at V came to 6 bases and at J to 5 bases, leaving 6 bases not matched to a gene. Germline V gives CDR1 ENHRY, CDR2 SYGVKD. The CDR3 DNA sequence: TGTGCCATCAGCGCTGGGACTAGCGGGAGTCACGAGCAGTACTTC. This translates into CAISAGTSGSHEQYF.